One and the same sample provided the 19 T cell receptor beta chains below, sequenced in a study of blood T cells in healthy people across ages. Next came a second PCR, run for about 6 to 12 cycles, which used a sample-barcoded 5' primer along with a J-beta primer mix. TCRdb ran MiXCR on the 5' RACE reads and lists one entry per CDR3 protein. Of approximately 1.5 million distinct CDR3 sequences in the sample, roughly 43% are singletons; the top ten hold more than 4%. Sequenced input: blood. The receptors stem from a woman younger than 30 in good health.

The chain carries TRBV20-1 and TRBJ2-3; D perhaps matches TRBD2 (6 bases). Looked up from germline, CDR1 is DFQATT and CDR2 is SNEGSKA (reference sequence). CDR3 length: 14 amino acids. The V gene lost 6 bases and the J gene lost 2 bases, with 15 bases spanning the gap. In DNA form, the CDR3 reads TGCAGTGCACCTACCGGGACTTACACAGATACGCAGTATTTT. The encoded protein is CSAPTGTYTDTQYF.

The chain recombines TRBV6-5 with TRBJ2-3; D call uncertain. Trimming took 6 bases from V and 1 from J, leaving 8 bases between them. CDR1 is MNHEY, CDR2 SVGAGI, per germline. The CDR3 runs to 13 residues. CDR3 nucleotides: TGTGCCAGCAGGGAAGCAGGCACAGATACGCAGTATTTT. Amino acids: CASREAGTDTQYF.

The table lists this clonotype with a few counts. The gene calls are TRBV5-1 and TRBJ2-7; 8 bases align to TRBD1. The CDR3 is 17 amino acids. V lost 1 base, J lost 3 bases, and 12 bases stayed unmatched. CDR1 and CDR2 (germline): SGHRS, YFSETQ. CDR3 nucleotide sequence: TGCGCCAGCAGCTTGACCAGACAGGGGCGTTCCCACTACGAGCAGTACTTC. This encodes CASSLTRQGRSHYEQYF.

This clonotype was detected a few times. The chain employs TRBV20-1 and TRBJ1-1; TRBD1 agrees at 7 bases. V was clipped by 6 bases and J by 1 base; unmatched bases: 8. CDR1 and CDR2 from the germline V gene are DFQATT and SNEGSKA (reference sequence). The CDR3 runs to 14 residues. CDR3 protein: CSASGTAWNTEAFF. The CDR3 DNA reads TGCAGTGCGAGCGGGACAGCGTGGAACACTGAAGCTTTCTTT.

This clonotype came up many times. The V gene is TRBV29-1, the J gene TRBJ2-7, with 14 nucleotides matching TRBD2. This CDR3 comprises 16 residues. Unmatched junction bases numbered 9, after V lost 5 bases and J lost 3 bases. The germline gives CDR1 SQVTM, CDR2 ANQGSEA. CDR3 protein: CSVPGLAGVCSYEQYF. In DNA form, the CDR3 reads TGCAGCGTTCCGGGACTAGCGGGAGTTTGTAGCTACGAGCAGTACTTC.

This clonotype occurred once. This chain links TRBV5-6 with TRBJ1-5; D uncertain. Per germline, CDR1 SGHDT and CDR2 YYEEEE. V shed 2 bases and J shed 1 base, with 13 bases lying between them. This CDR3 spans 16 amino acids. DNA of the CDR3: TGTGCCAGCAGCTTCTGTTCGACGGTGAGCAATCAGCCCCAGCATTTT. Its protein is CASSFCSTVSNQPQHF.

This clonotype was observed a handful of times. The CDR3 DNA sequence: TGTGCCAGCAGTCCTTTATGGGGGGATGGCTACTACGAGCAGTACTTC. It is translated as CASSPLWGDGYYEQYF. The gene calls are TRBV27 and TRBJ2-7; possible D gene TRBD2, 6 bases. Between the trimmed V and J ends, which lost 5 bases and 3 bases, there was a span of 20 bases. The CDR3 length is 16 residues. Germline values: CDR1 MNHEY, CDR2 SMNVEV (reference sequence).

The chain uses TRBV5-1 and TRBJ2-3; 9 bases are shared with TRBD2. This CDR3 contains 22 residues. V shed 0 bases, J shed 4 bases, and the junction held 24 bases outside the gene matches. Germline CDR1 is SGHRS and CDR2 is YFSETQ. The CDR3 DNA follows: TGCGCCAGCAGCTTGGACCCTGTCCGGCGGGGGGGGCCAGCTCAGGGTTCAGATACGCAGTATTTT. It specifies CASSLDPVRRGGPAQGSDTQYF.

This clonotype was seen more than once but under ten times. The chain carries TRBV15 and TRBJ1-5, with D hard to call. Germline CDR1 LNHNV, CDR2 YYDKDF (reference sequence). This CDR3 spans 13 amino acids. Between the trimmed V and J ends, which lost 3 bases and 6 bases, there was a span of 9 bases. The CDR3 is CATSSLDGQPQHF. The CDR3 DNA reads TGTGCCACCAGCAGTTTAGACGGTCAGCCCCAGCATTTT. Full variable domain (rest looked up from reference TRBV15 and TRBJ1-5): DAMVIQNPRYQVTQFGKPVTLSCSQTLNHNVMYWYQQKSSQAPKLLFHYYDKDFNNEADTPDNFQSRRPNTSFCFLDIRSPGLGDTAMYLCATSSLDGQPQHFGDGTRLSIL.

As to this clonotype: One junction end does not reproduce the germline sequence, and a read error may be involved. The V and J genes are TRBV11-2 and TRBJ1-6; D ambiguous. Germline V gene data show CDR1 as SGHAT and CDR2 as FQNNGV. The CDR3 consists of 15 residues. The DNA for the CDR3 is TGTGCCAGCAGCGACGGTGGCTCCTATAATTCACCCCTCCTCTTT. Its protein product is CASSDGGSYNSPLLF.

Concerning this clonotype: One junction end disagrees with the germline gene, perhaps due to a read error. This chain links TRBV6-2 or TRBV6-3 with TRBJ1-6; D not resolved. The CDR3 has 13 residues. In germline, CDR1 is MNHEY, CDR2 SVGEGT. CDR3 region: CASRAMGWSPPHF. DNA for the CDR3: TGTGCCAGCAGAGCGATGGGGTGGTCACCCCCCCACTTT.

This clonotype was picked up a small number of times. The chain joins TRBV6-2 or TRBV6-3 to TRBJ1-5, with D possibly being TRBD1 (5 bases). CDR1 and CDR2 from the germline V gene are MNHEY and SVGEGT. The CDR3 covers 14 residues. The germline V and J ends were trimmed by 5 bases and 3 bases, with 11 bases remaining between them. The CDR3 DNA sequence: TGTGCCAGCAGTCGGCAGGGCTACAATCAGCCCCAGCATTTT. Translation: CASSRQGYNQPQHF.

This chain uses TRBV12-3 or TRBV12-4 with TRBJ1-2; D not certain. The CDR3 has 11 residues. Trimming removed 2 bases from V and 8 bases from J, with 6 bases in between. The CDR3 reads CASSLIGGYTF. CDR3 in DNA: TGTGCCAGCAGTTTAATTGGGGGCTACACCTTC.

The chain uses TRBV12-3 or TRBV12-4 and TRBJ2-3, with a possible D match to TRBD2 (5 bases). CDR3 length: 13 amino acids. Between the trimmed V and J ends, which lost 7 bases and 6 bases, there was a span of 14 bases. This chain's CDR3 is CASKGAVEDTQYF. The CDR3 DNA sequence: TGTGCCAGCAAGGGAGCGGTCGAGGATACGCAGTATTTT.

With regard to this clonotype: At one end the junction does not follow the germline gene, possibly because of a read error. CDR3 coding DNA: TGTGCCAGCACTGTCGCCGGGACTAGCGTGAAAAACATTCGGTACTTC. Protein sequence: CASTVAGTSVKNIRYF. The rearrangement joins TRBV12-3 or TRBV12-4 to TRBJ2-4, with 10 bases lining up with TRBD2. CDR3 length equals 16 residues.

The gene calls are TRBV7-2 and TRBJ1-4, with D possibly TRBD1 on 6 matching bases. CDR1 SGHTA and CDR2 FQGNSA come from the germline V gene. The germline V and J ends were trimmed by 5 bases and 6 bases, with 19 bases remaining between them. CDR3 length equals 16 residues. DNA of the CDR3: TGTGCCAGCAGCCCAACCAGGGGATCGTCTTATGAAAAACTGTTTTTT. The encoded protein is CASSPTRGSSYEKLFF.

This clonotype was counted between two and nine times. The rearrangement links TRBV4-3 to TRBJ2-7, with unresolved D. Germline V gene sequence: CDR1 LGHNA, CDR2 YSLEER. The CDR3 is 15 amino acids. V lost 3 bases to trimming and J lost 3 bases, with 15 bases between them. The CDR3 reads CASSQDGGSHYEQYF. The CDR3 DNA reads TGCGCCAGCAGCCAGGATGGTGGATCGCACTACGAGCAGTACTTC.

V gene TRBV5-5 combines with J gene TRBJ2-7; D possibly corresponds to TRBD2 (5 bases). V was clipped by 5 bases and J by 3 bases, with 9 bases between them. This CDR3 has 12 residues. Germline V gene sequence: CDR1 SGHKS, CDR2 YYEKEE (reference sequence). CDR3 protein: CASRADLYEQYF. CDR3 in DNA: TGTGCCAGCAGAGCGGACCTCTACGAGCAGTACTTC.

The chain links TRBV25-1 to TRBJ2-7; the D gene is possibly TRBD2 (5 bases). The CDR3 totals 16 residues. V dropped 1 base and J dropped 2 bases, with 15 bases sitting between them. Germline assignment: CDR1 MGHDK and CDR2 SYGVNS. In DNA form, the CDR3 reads TGTGCCAGCAGTGAATCCCTCCGAGGGCCTACCTACGAGCAGTACTTC. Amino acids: CASSESLRGPTYEQYF.